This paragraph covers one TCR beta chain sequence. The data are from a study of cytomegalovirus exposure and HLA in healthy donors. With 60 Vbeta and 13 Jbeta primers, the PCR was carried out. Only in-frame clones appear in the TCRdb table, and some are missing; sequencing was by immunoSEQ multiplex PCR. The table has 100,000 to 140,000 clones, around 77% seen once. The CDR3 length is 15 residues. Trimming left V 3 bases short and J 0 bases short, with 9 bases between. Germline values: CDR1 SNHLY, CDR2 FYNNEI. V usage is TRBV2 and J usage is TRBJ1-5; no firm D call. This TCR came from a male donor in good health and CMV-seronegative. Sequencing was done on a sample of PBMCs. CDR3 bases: TGTGCCAGCAGTGAGAGACGGGATAGCAATCAGCCCCAGCATTTT. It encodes CASSERRDSNQPQHF.